A single sample is the source of the 10 T cell receptor beta chains below, sequenced in a study of cytomegalovirus exposure and HLA in healthy donors. 13 Jbeta primers and 60 Vbeta primers were used for the PCR. Profiling relied on immunoSEQ multiplex PCR, and the TCRdb table lists in-frame clones only, not all of them. Of around 130,000 clones listed, over 70% are singletons. The sequenced sample was PBMCs. These receptors were taken from a woman younger than 30 in good health and CMV-seronegative.

The chain uses TRBV6-1 and TRBJ1-1; D may be TRBD1 (6 bases). CDR1 and CDR2 from the germline V gene are MNHNS and SASEGT. The length of the CDR3 is 12 residues. The V end was cut by 6 bases, the J end by 7 bases, with 12 bases between. The CDR3 loop is CASRVRQVEAFF. CDR3 bases: TGTGCCAGCAGGGTGAGACAGGTTGAAGCTTTCTTT.

This clone was recorded a few times. The chain joins TRBV7-9 to TRBJ1-1; D not certain. Looked up from germline, CDR1 is SEHNR and CDR2 is FQNEAQ (reference sequence). CDR3 length: 16 amino acids. V dropped 2 bases and J dropped 4 bases, with 17 bases sitting between them. As DNA, the CDR3 is TGTGCCAGCAGCTTAAAGGGCTCGGGAGGCGGCACTGAAGCTTTCTTT. Its protein product is CASSLKGSGGGTEAFF.

The J gene is TRBJ2-3, the V gene TRBV9; TRBD2 might be the D (5 bases). The CDR3 runs 12 residues. Per germline, CDR1 SGDLS and CDR2 YYNGEE. V shed 0 bases and J shed 11 bases, with 10 bases lying between them. DNA of the CDR3: TGTGCCAGCAGCGTAGAAGAAAGCGGGCAGTATTTT. This gives the protein CASSVEESGQYF. Based on the CDR3 plus reference TRBV9 and TRBJ2-3, the full variable domain is DSGVTQTPKHLITATGQRVTLRCSPRSGDLSVYWYQQSLDQGLQFLIQYYNGEERAKGNILERFSAQQFPDLHSELNLSSLELGDSALYFCASSVEESGQYFGPGTRLTVL.

The chain is built from TRBV27 and TRBJ2-7, with a possible D match to TRBD1 (6 bases). CDR1 and CDR2 (germline): MNHEY, SMNVEV (reference sequence). This CDR3 contains 13 residues. The V and J ends lost 4 bases and 6 bases respectively, with 13 bases between them. The CDR3 DNA follows: TGTGCCAGCAGTTCCGCAGCCAGGGGCGAGCAGTACTTC. Translated: CASSSAARGEQYF.

The chain joins TRBV5-1 to TRBJ2-3; TRBD2 agrees at 11 bases. The germline V gene encodes CDR1 SGHRS and CDR2 YFSETQ. The ends lost 0 bases at V and 3 bases at J; junction bases unmatched: 6. The CDR3 length is 17 residues. CDR3 amino acids: CASSLVSGRDVTDTQYF. Written as DNA, the CDR3 is TGCGCCAGCAGCTTGGTTAGCGGGAGGGATGTAACAGATACGCAGTATTTT.

The chain joins TRBV6-6 to TRBJ2-2; no firm D call. V was cut by 6 bases and J by 6 bases, with 17 bases left in between. Looked up from germline, CDR1 is MNHNY and CDR2 is SVGAGI (reference sequence). CDR3 length: 15 residues. The CDR3 sequence: CASSPLNSHAGELFF. The CDR3 bases are TGTGCCAGCAGCCCCCTTAATAGCCACGCCGGGGAGCTGTTTTTT.

V usage is TRBV15 and J usage is TRBJ2-7; 9 bases fit TRBD1. The CDR3 runs 15 residues. The trim removed 0 bases at V and 2 bases at J, leaving 2 bases unmatched. CDR1 LNHNV and CDR2 YYDKDF come from the germline V gene (reference sequence). The chain's CDR3 is CATSRERDRAYEQYF. The CDR3 nucleotides are TGTGCCACCAGCAGAGAACGGGACAGGGCCTACGAGCAGTACTTC. The full variable domain, its missing parts supplied by reference TRBV15 and TRBJ2-7, is DAMVIQNPRYQVTQFGKPVTLSCSQTLNHNVMYWYQQKSSQAPKLLFHYYDKDFNNEADTPDNFQSRRPNTSFCFLDIRSPGLGDTAMYLCATSRERDRAYEQYFGPGTRLTVT.

The chain recombines TRBV4-1 with TRBJ1-2; a possible D gene is TRBD1 (6 bases). The germline CDR1 and CDR2 sequences are MGHRA and YSYEKL. Trimming stripped 1 base from V and 0 bases from J, with 9 bases between. This CDR3 has 15 residues. This chain's CDR3 is CASSQATGANYGYTF. Written as DNA, the CDR3 is TGCGCCAGCAGCCAAGCGACAGGCGCTAACTATGGCTACACCTTC.

This chain links TRBV5-1 with TRBJ2-7; tentative D call: TRBD2 (6 bases). The V gene's germline CDR1 is SGHRS and CDR2 YFSETQ. The CDR3 runs to 17 residues. V was pared by 0 bases and J by 6 bases, with 22 bases between. CDR3 in DNA: TGCGCCAGCAGCTTGGAGTGGTTGGGACTGTTTAATTCCGAGCAGTACTTC. As protein: CASSLEWLGLFNSEQYF.

The sample holds a few counts of this clone. V gene TRBV29-1 combines with J gene TRBJ2-6, with a tentative D call TRBD2 (6 bases). CDR3 length equals 16 residues. Trimming removed 0 bases at V and 4 bases at J, with 13 bases between. Per the germline V gene, CDR1 is SQVTM and CDR2 is ANQGSEA. For the CDR3, the DNA is TGCAGCGTTGAAGATCTGCGGGGTCCCGGGGCCAACGTCCTGACTTTC. It specifies CSVEDLRGPGANVLTF.